This is a list of T cell receptor beta chains from one sample in a study of CD8 T cells in Susac syndrome. TCRdb processed the immunoSEQ multiplex PCR reads anew with MiXCR; each CDR3 protein has one entry. The repertoire consists of 150,000 or so distinct CDR3 sequences, with 95% occurring once and the leading ten covering 0.13% to 0.15%. Source material: CD4+ T cells from PBMCs. These receptors were taken from a human donor with Susac syndrome. The conserved cysteine and the conserved F or W are not part of the CDR3 here. The order of the fields is D gene, V gene, J gene, CDR3 protein. The D gene is left open where the match is weak.

.	TRBV3-1	TRBJ2-7	ASSRPRRGEQY
.	TRBV20-1	TRBJ2-3	SAPQGPDTQY
TRBD1	TRBV6-1	TRBJ2-1	ASRLILRDRAMNEQF
.	TRBV12-3/TRBV12-4	TRBJ1-1	ASSPATNTGFNEAF
.	TRBV28	TRBJ2-4	ASSLIGGLAIQY
TRBD1	TRBV20-1	TRBJ2-7	SASARGQGRNEQY
.	TRBV28	TRBJ1-5	ASGGGPYSNQPQH
.	TRBV29-1	TRBJ1-1	SVGAFAPTGSTEAF
TRBD2	TRBV30	TRBJ2-3	AWSVKLTSASTDTQY
TRBD1	TRBV14	TRBJ1-6	ASSQVGGDSPLH
.	TRBV30	TRBJ2-7	AWSRSSYEQY
.	TRBV6-1	TRBJ1-5	AIGGGPNQPQH
TRBD1	TRBV30	TRBJ1-2	AWSTGAPGYT
.	TRBV5-1	TRBJ2-5	ASSFNREETQY
TRBD1	TRBV6-1	TRBJ2-1	ASSLQQGAAYNEQF
TRBD1	TRBV2	TRBJ2-7	ASSPPDRASSYEQY
.	TRBV12-5	TRBJ2-5	ASGPRAQRETQY
.	TRBV9	TRBJ2-1	ASTPRLHDNEQF
.	TRBV7-2	TRBJ1-1	ASSLTTVNTEAF
TRBD1	TRBV5-1	TRBJ2-5	ASSPGQGYETQY
.	TRBV7-9	TRBJ2-3	ASSLAPMADTQY
.	TRBV30	TRBJ2-1	AWAGGNEQF
.	TRBV21-1	TRBJ1-1	ASSNSGCAEAF
.	TRBV12-3/TRBV12-4	TRBJ1-5	ASSLAQDQPQH